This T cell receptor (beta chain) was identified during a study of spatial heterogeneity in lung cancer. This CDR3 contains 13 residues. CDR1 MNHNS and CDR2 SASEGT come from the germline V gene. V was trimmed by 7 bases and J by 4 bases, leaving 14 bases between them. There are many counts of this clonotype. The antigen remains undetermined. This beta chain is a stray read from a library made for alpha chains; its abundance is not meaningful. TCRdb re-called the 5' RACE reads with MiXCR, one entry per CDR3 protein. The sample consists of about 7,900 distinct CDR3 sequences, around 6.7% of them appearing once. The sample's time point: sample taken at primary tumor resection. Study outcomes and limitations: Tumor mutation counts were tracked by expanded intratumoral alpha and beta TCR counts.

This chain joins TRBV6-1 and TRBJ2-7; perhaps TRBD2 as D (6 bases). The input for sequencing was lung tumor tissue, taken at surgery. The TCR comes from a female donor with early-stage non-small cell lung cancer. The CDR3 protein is CASNPGEGYEQYF. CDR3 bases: TGTGCCAGCAACCCGGGAGAGGGGTACGAGCAGTACTTC.